The clone carrying this T cell receptor (beta chain) was recorded many times. The TCRbeta library incorporated unique molecular identifiers. MiXCR, run by TCRdb on the PCR reads, gives a single entry per CDR3 protein. Of more than 550,000 distinct CDR3 sequences in the sample, roughly a tenth were seen once. These data originate in a study of T-cell reconstitution after alpha-beta-depleted transplantation in children. This material consisted of PBMCs from the stem cell graft donor, taken from the stem cell graft. This receptor was identified in a human donor who donated a stem cell graft to a child with acute myeloid leukemia.

CDR3 DNA sequence: TGCAGTGCTCGGACTAGCGGGAGGGGAGAGCAGTTCTTC. This codes for CSARTSGRGEQFF. V usage is TRBV20-1 and J usage is TRBJ2-1; 15 bases line up with TRBD2. Trimming took 5 bases from V and 10 from J; bases not matched to a gene: 3. CDR1 is DFQATT, CDR2 SNEGSKA, per germline (reference sequence). There are 13 residues in the CDR3.